Each of the 2 T cell receptor beta chains below was sequenced from the same sample in a study of blood T cell repertoires in COVID-19. Only in-frame clones appear in the TCRdb table, and some are missing; sequencing was by immunoSEQ multiplex PCR. The sample gives hundreds of thousands of clones, over 80% of which show up once; 27% is in the top ten. Sequenced input: peripheral blood. The source of these receptors is a middle-aged man with acute or convalescent COVID-19.

The rearrangement joins TRBV6-5 to TRBJ2-3, with 7 bases identical to TRBD2. The V and J ends lost 2 bases and 3 bases, in that order; junction bases with no gene match: 5. This CDR3 spans 15 amino acids. The germline V gene encodes CDR1 MNHEY and CDR2 SVGAGI. The CDR3 nucleotides are TGTGCCAGCAGTTACGGGAGGGCAGATACAGATACGCAGTATTTT. Translating gives CASSYGRADTDTQYF.

The chain links TRBV5-4 to TRBJ2-7; maybe TRBD1 (5 bases). CDR1 and CDR2 from the germline V gene are SGHNT and YYREEE (reference sequence). This CDR3 comprises 14 residues. V was cut by 0 bases and J by 4 bases, with 11 bases left in between. CDR3 in DNA: TGTGCCAGCAGCTTGGGCAGGGATTTATACGAGCAGTACTTC. Its translation: CASSLGRDLYEQYF.